This is a list of T cell receptor beta chains from one sample in a study of neurological immune-mediated disorders. One entry per CDR3 protein results from TCRdb running MiXCR on the 5' RACE reads. The data contain roughly 50,000 distinct CDR3 sequences, over 9% of them singletons. Material: PBMCs. The receptors were sampled from a man between 65 and 85 years old with HTLV-1-associated myelopathy (HAM/TSP). Both conserved end residues are trimmed from each CDR3.

CDR3: ASSLRTTKTQY
J: TRBJ2-5
V: TRBV12-3/TRBV12-4

CDR3: ASSYIRNQETQY
J: TRBJ2-5
V: TRBV6-5

CDR3: ASSQARLVHNEQF
J: TRBJ2-1
V: TRBV14

CDR3: ASSQAGPAYEQY
J: TRBJ2-7
V: TRBV14

CDR3: ASSSQGIMGSVYGYT
J: TRBJ1-2
V: TRBV6-6

CDR3: ASSLGLAGRPLNEQF
J: TRBJ2-1
V: TRBV5-1

CDR3: ASSEGGGTDTQY
J: TRBJ2-3
V: TRBV6-1

CDR3: SAREGLAGAHEQF
J: TRBJ2-1
V: TRBV20-1

CDR3: ASSSDRGYNQPQH
J: TRBJ1-5
V: TRBV7-2

CDR3: ASSPRAGPYNEQF
J: TRBJ2-1
V: TRBV7-3

CDR3: ASSLAQGMSGYT
J: TRBJ1-2
V: TRBV5-5

CDR3: ASSGSDQGKGETF
J: TRBJ1-1
V: TRBV9

CDR3: ASRAGTSGDTQY
J: TRBJ2-3
V: TRBV9

CDR3: ASSPDRSYEQY
J: TRBJ2-7
V: TRBV7-9

CDR3: ASSSPGGAALAYEQY
J: TRBJ2-7
V: TRBV7-2

CDR3: ASSLEGLANNEQF
J: TRBJ2-1
V: TRBV11-2

CDR3: SALYRQGKYEQF
J: TRBJ2-1
V: TRBV20-1

CDR3: ASSSLEIAGGLGGDTQY
J: TRBJ2-3
V: TRBV6-5

CDR3: STSRDMIEQF
J: TRBJ2-1
V: TRBV15

CDR3: ASTGYGGQTYNEQF
J: TRBJ2-1
V: TRBV5-1

CDR3: ASSFGLLYTGELF
J: TRBJ2-2
V: TRBV12-3/TRBV12-4

CDR3: ASGLSGLNIQY
J: TRBJ2-4
V: TRBV27

CDR3: ASSFYRVGGELF
J: TRBJ2-2
V: TRBV12-3/TRBV12-4

CDR3: ASSGPLGSSSYNEQF
J: TRBJ2-1
V: TRBV5-1

CDR3: SAYPLAGEEGQY
J: TRBJ2-7
V: TRBV20-1

CDR3: ASSLRLAGASTTDTQY
J: TRBJ2-3
V: TRBV3-1

CDR3: ASTYRPTSGAYNEQF
J: TRBJ2-1
V: TRBV28

CDR3: ASSDSGAGSTDTQY
J: TRBJ2-3
V: TRBV6-2/TRBV6-3

CDR3: ASSADRTDTQY
J: TRBJ2-3
V: TRBV7-2

CDR3: ASMRAGSYEQY
J: TRBJ2-7
V: TRBV27

CDR3: ASSAGQGSEKLF
J: TRBJ1-4
V: TRBV7-2

CDR3: ASSFSAGPLSSYEQY
J: TRBJ2-7
V: TRBV5-1